This TCR beta chain was documented in a study of cytomegalovirus exposure and HLA in healthy donors. Across the study: Within an early data release were tens of millions of unique TCRs drawn from HLA-typed donors. Study-wide results and limits: It has been reported that TCR beta sequences accurately predicted the HLA-A and HLA-B alleles of most subjects. Per published reports, the classifier diagnosed cytomegalovirus status with high specificity and sensitivity.

The CDR3 runs to 17 residues. Germline V CDR1 and CDR2: LNHDA, SQIVND (reference sequence). The V end was cut by 3 bases, the J end by 5 bases, with 17 bases between. In the PCR, 60 Vbeta and 13 Jbeta primers were used. The data were produced by immunoSEQ multiplex PCR, yet TCRdb's version contains in-frame clones alone and is incomplete. The repertoire holds about 140,000 clones, with around two thirds as singletons. In regard to this clone: The antigen is undetermined.

The chain recombines TRBV19 with TRBJ1-6, with D unresolved. The sequenced sample consisted of PBMCs. This receptor was taken from a male donor in good health and CMV-seronegative. The CDR3 reads CASSMGPGGINNSPLHF. CDR3 DNA sequence: TGTGCCAGTAGTATGGGCCCGGGAGGGATAAATAATTCACCCCTCCACTTT.